The T cell receptor beta chain described here comes from a study of blood T cell repertoires in COVID-19. Measured with immunoSEQ multiplex PCR; TCRdb has only the in-frame clones, and not every one. Of roughly 310,000 clones in the sample, almost 90% were seen once. Germline V CDR1 and CDR2: LNHDA, SQIVND (reference sequence). V shed 1 base and J 5 bases; nucleotides not matched to a gene: 10. This CDR3 region has 16 residues. The chain links TRBV19 to TRBJ1-1; TRBD1 matches at 7 bases. The sequenced material came from peripheral blood. This sequence was found in a woman between 25 and 40 years old with COVID-19, enrolled during active disease. CDR3 residues: CASSIVPRDRDTEAFF. CDR3 bases: TGTGCCAGTAGTATAGTCCCCCGAGACAGGGATACTGAAGCTTTCTTT.